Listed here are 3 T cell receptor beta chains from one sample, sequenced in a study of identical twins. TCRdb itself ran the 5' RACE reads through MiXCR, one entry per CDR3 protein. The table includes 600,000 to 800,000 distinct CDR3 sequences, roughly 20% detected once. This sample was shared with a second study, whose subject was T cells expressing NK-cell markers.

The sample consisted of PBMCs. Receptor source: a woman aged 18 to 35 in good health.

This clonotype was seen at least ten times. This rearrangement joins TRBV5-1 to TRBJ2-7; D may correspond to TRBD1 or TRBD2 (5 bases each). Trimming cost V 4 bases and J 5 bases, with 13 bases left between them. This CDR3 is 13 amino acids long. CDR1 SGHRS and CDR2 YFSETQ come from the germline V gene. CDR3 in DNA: TGCGCCAGCAGCCTCACATCGGGGCACGAGCAGTACTTC. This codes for CASSLTSGHEQYF.

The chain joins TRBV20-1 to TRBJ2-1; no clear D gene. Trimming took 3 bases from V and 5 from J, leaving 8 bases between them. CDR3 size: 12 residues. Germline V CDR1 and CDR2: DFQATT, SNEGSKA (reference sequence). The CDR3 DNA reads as TGCAGTGCTAGTTGGCAAAACAATGAGCAGTTCTTC. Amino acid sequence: CSASWQNNEQFF.

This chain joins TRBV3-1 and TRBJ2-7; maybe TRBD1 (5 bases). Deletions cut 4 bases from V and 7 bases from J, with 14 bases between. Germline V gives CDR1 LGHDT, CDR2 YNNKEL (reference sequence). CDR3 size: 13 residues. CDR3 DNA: TGTGCCAGCAGCCCTTTCGACAGACATGAGCAGTACTTC. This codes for CASSPFDRHEQYF.